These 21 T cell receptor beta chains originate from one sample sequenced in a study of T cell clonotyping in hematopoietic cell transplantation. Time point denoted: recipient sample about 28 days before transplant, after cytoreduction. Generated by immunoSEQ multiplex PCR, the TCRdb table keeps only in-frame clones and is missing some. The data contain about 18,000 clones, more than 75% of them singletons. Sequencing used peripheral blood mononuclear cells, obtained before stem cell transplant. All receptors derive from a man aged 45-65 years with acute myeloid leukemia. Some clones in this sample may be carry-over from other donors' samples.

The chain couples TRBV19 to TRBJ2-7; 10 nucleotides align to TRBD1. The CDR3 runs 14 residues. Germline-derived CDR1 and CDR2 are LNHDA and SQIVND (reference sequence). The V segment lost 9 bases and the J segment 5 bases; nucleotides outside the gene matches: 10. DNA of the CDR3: TGTGCCAGCAATTCACCGGGACAGGGGAACGAGCAGTACTTC. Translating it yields CASNSPGQGNEQYF.

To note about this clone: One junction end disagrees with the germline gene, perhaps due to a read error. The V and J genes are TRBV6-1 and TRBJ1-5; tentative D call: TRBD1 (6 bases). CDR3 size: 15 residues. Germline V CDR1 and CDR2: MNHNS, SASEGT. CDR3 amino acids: CASREAGELIQPQHF. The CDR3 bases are TGTGCCAGCAGAGAAGCAGGGGAGTTGATTCAGCCCCAGCATTTT.

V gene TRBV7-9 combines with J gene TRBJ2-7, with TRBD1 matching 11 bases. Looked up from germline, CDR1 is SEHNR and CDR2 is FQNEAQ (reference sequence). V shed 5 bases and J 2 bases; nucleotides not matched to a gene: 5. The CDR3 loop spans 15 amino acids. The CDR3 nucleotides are TGTGCCAGCAGCCCGCCGGGACAGGGGGCCTACGAGCAGTACTTC. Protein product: CASSPPGQGAYEQYF.

The CDR3 region is CASRLDGYEQYF. DNA for the CDR3: TGTGCCAGCAGATTGGACGGATACGAGCAGTACTTC. V usage is TRBV7-9 and J usage is TRBJ2-7; D gene unclear. Germline CDR1 is SEHNR and CDR2 is FQNEAQ (reference sequence). V lost 6 bases, J lost 4 bases, and 10 bases lay in between. The CDR3 loop spans 12 amino acids.

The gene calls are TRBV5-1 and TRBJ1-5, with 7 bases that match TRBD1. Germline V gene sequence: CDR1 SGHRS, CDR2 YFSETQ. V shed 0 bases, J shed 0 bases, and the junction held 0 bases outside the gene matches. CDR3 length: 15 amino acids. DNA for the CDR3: TGCGCCAGCAGCTTGGGGGACAGTAGCAATCAGCCCCAGCATTTT. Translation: CASSLGDSSNQPQHF. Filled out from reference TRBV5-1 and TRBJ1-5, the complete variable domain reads KAGVTQTPRYLIKTRGQQVTLSCSPISGHRSVSWYQQTPGQGLQFLFEYFSETQRNKGNFPGRFSGRQFSNSRSEMNVSTLELGDSALYLCASSLGDSSNQPQHFGDGTRLSIL.

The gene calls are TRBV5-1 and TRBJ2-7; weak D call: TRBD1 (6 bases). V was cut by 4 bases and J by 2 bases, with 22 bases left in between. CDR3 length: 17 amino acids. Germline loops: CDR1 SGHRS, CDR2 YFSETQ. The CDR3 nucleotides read TGCGCCAGCAGCCGTGACTCAGGGGCAGGCTTGGCCTACGAGCAGTACTTC. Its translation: CASSRDSGAGLAYEQYF. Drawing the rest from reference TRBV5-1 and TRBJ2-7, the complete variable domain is KAGVTQTPRYLIKTRGQQVTLSCSPISGHRSVSWYQQTPGQGLQFLFEYFSETQRNKGNFPGRFSGRQFSNSRSEMNVSTLELGDSALYLCASSRDSGAGLAYEQYFGPGTRLTVT.

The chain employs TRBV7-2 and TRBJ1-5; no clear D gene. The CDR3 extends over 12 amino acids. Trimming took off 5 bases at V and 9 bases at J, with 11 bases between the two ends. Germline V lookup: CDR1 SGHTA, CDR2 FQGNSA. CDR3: CASSPDAGPQHF. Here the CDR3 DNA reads TGTGCCAGCAGCCCCGACGCCGGGCCCCAGCATTTT.

CDR3 in amino acids: CASSQVPSGGSYEQYF. DNA of the CDR3: TGTGCCAGCAGCCAAGTACCTAGCGGAGGCTCCTACGAGCAGTACTTC. V usage is TRBV4-2 and J usage is TRBJ2-7; 7 bases map to TRBD2. After removal of 1 base from V and 0 bases from J, the junction contained 6 bases not matched to a gene. The CDR3 is made up of 16 amino acids. Germline loops: CDR1 LGHNA, CDR2 YNFKEQ.

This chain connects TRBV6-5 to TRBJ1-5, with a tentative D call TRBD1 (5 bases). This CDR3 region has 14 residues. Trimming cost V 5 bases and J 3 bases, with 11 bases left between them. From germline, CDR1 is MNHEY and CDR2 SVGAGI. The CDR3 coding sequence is TGTGCCAGCAGTGGGGACCGATACAATCAGCCCCAGCATTTT. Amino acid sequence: CASSGDRYNQPQHF.

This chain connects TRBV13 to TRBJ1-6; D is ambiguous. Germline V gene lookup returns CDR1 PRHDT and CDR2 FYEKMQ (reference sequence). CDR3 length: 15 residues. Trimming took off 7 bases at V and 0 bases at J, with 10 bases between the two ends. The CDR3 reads CASTDQSSYNSPLHF. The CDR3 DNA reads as TGTGCCAGCACCGACCAGAGCTCCTATAATTCACCCCTCCACTTT.

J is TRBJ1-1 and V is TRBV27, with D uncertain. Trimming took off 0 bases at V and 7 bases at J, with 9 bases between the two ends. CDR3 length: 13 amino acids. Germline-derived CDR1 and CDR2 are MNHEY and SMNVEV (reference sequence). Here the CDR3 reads CASSLSPADEAFF. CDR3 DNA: TGTGCCAGCAGTTTATCCCCCGCGGATGAAGCTTTCTTT.

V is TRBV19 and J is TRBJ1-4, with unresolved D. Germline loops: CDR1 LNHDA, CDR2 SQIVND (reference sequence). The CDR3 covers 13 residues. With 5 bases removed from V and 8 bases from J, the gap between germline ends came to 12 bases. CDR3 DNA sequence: TGTGCCAGTAGTCCCCAGGTTCGGGAAAAACTGTTTTTT. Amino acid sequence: CASSPQVREKLFF.

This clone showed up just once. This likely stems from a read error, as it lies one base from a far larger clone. CDR3 DNA sequence: TGCGCCAGCAGCTTGGGGGGGCCCACTGAAGCTTTCTTT. Translating gives CASSLGGPTEAFF. The chain joins TRBV5-1 to TRBJ1-1; D is possibly TRBD1 (6 bases). In germline, CDR1 is SGHRS, CDR2 YFSETQ. This CDR3 spans 13 amino acids. Trimming shortened V by 0 bases and J by 4 bases, and 7 bases separated the two germline ends.

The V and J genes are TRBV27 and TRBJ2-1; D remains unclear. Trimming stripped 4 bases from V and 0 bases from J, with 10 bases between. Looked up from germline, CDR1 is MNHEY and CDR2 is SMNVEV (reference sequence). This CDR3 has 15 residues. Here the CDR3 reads CASSSPRSSYNEQFF. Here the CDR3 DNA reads TGTGCCAGCAGTTCTCCGAGGAGCTCCTACAATGAGCAGTTCTTC.

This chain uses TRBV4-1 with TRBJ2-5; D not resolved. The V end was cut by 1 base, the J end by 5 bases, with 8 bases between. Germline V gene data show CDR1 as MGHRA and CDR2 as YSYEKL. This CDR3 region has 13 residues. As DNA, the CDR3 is TGCGCCAGCAGCCAAGTTATGGGCGAGACCCAGTACTTC. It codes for CASSQVMGETQYF.

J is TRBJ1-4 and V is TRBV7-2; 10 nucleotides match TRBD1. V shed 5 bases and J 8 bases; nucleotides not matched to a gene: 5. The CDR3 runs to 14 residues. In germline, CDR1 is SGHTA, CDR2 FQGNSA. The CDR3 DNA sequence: TGTGCCAGCAGCCATCGGGACAGGGGAGAAAAACTGTTTTTT. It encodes CASSHRDRGEKLFF.

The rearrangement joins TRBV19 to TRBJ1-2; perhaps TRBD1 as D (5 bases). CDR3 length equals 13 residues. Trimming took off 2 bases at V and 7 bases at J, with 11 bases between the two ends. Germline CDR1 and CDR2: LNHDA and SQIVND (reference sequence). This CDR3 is CASSIQGAGGYTF. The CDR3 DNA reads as TGTGCCAGTAGTATACAAGGGGCCGGTGGCTACACCTTC.

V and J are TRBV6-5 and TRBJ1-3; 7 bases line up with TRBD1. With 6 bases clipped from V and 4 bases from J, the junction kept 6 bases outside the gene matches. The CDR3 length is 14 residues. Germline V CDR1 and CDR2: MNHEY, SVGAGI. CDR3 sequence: CASRQEGAGNTIYF. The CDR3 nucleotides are TGTGCCAGCAGGCAAGAGGGGGCCGGAAACACCATATATTTT.

Here the CDR3 DNA reads TGCAGTGCTAGCAGCCTGTATGGCTACACCTTC. Translated, it gives CSASSLYGYTF. The rearrangement uses TRBV20-1 and TRBJ1-2; D is undetermined. V lost 3 bases and J lost 5, with 7 bases in between. Looked up from germline, CDR1 is DFQATT and CDR2 is SNEGSKA (reference sequence). CDR3 length: 11 amino acids.

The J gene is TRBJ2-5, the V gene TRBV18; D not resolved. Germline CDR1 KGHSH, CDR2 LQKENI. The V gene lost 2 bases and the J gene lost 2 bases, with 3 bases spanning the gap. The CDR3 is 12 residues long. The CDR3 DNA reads TGTGCCAGCTCACCAGAACAAGAGACCCAGTACTTC. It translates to CASSPEQETQYF. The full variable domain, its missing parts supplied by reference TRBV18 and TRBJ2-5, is NAGVMQNPRHLVRRRGQEARLRCSPMKGHSHVYWYRQLPEEGLKFMVYLQKENIIDESGMPKERFSAEFPKEGPSILRIQQVVRGDSAAYFCASSPEQETQYFGPGTRLLVL.

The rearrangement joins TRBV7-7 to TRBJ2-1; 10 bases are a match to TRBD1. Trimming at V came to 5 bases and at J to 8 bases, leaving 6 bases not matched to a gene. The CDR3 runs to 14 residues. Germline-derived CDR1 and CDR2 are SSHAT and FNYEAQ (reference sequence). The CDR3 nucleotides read TGTGCCAGCAGCCCAGGGGGACAGGGGTATGAGCAGTTCTTC. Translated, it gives CASSPGGQGYEQFF.